The next 13 T cell receptor beta chains were all read from a single sample in a study of blood T cell repertoires in COVID-19. Only in-frame clones appear in the TCRdb table, and some are missing; sequencing was by immunoSEQ multiplex PCR. Counted here are roughly 170,000 clones, roughly 89% occurring once; the ten biggest clones make up around 12%. The source material was peripheral blood. The receptors originated from a woman in her 70s with COVID-19, enrolled during active disease.

This clone was seen only once. The gene calls are TRBV7-3 and TRBJ2-1, with 8 nucleotides matching TRBD2. Germline CDR1 reads SGHTA; CDR2 reads FQGTGA. The junction had 10 bases not matched to a gene; V was cut back by 5 bases and J by 1 base. The CDR3 is made up of 17 amino acids. The CDR3 sequence is CASSPKAGARSYNEQFF. The CDR3, as DNA: TGTGCCAGCAGCCCTAAAGCGGGAGCGAGGTCCTACAATGAGCAGTTCTTC.

This chain joins TRBV4-3 and TRBJ2-1, with TRBD2 matching 10 bases. CDR1 and CDR2 from the germline V gene are LGHNA and YSLEER. Trimming at V came to 3 bases and at J to 5 bases, leaving 7 bases not matched to a gene. CDR3 length: 16 residues. The CDR3, as DNA: TGCGCCAGCAGCCATACCGGACTAGCGGATAACAATGAGCAGTTCTTC. This codes for CASSHTGLADNNEQFF.

V is TRBV18 and J is TRBJ2-3; perhaps TRBD2 as D (6 bases). The CDR3 totals 14 residues. V lost 3 bases and J 2 bases, leaving 9 bases between the germline ends. CDR1 is KGHSH and CDR2 is LQKENI in the germline V gene. This CDR3 is CASSPGLATDTQYF. CDR3 in DNA: TGTGCCAGCTCACCGGGACTCGCCACAGATACGCAGTATTTT.

The genes are TRBV6-6 and TRBJ1-2, with unresolved D. The CDR3 has 14 residues. Germline V CDR1 and CDR2: MNHNY, SVGAGI (reference sequence). The germline V and J ends were trimmed by 6 bases and 5 bases, with 16 bases remaining between them. CDR3 nucleotides: TGTGCCAGCAGCTCCGGGTCGATCCTTTATGGCTACACCTTC. It is translated as CASSSGSILYGYTF.

The J gene is TRBJ2-1, the V gene TRBV3-1 (or the pseudogene TRBV3-2); TRBD1 is a possible D gene (5 bases). Germline V CDR1 and CDR2: LGHDT, YNNKEL (reference sequence). The CDR3 has 18 amino acids. V was cut by 1 base and J by 0 bases, with 16 bases left in between. CDR3 amino acids: CASSQVILGVSSYNEQFF. The CDR3, as DNA: TGTGCCAGCAGCCAAGTGATCTTAGGGGTTAGCTCCTACAATGAGCAGTTCTTC.

This clone has just a few counts. This rearrangement joins TRBV6-5 to TRBJ1-6, with TRBD1 matching over 7 bases. Germline CDR1 is MNHEY and CDR2 is SVGAGI. Unmatched junction bases numbered 5, after V lost 2 bases and J lost 7 bases. The CDR3 has 15 amino acids. The CDR3: CASSYGDSKNSPLHF. The CDR3 nucleotides are TGTGCCAGCAGTTACGGGGACAGTAAGAATTCACCCCTCCACTTT.

This clone appeared a single time. The rearrangement links TRBV29-1 to TRBJ1-1; tentatively, D is TRBD1 (5 bases). Trimming cost V 8 bases and J 0 bases, with 16 bases left between them. Germline CDR1 and CDR2: SQVTM and ANQGSEA. The CDR3 has 14 residues. CDR3 in amino acids: CSYTERTMNTEAFF. DNA for the CDR3: TGCAGCTACACAGAACGGACAATGAACACTGAAGCTTTCTTT.

The CDR3 reads CASSSGQEHQETQYF. The CDR3 DNA reads as TGTGCCAGCAGTTCGGGACAGGAACATCAAGAGACCCAGTACTTC. The chain is built from TRBV6-2 or TRBV6-3 and TRBJ2-5; 8 nucleotides match TRBD1. The CDR3 runs to 15 residues. The V and J ends lost 4 bases and 2 bases, in that order; junction bases with no gene match: 6. Germline V gene data show CDR1 as MNHEY and CDR2 as SVGEGT.

The rearrangement joins TRBV6-2 or TRBV6-3 to TRBJ1-2; D is unresolved. Trimming left V 5 bases short and J 3 bases short, with 4 bases between. The CDR3 is made up of 11 amino acids. Germline-derived CDR1 and CDR2 are MNHEY and SVGEGT. In DNA, the CDR3 is TGTGCCAGCAGTCGTGACTATGGCTACACCTTC. This gives the protein CASSRDYGYTF.

This clone was seen just once. The V and J genes are TRBV2 and TRBJ2-7, with D hard to call. CDR1 is SNHLY, CDR2 FYNNEI, per germline. The V gene lost 3 bases and the J gene lost 1 base, with 7 bases spanning the gap. CDR3 length: 13 residues. The CDR3 here is CASSDSLSYEQYF. CDR3 DNA sequence: TGTGCCAGCAGTGATTCACTGTCCTACGAGCAGTACTTC.

This clone was counted a single time. The chain joins TRBV18 to TRBJ1-6, with D maybe TRBD1 (6 bases). The CDR3 is 15 amino acids. Trimming left V 3 bases short and J 9 bases short, with 15 bases between. The V gene's germline CDR1 is KGHSH and CDR2 LQKENI. CDR3 sequence: CASSPVTGQGSPLHF. In DNA, the CDR3 is TGTGCCAGCTCACCCGTAACAGGGCAGGGTTCACCCCTCCACTTT.

The chain couples TRBV7-9 to TRBJ2-1; 11 bases are shared with TRBD2. V lost 2 bases to trimming and J lost 7 bases; unmatched junction nucleotides: 13. CDR3 length equals 18 residues. Germline CDR1 reads SEHNR; CDR2 reads FQNEAQ (reference sequence). The CDR3 reads CASSLTPQTSGIWNEQFF. CDR3 nucleotide sequence: TGTGCCAGCAGCTTAACCCCTCAGACTAGCGGGATTTGGAATGAGCAGTTCTTC.

The chain is built from TRBV27 and TRBJ1-1; TRBD1 aligns across 8 bases. This CDR3 has 13 residues. CDR1 and CDR2 (germline): MNHEY, SMNVEV (reference sequence). V was clipped by 0 bases and J by 10 bases; unmatched bases: 4. CDR3 protein: CASSLSKGTGAFF. The CDR3 DNA reads TGTGCCAGCAGTTTATCGAAAGGGACAGGAGCTTTCTTT.